Listed below are T cell receptor beta chains from one sample, sequenced in a study of blood T cell repertoires in COVID-19. TCRdb's copy holds only in-frame clones and misses some; the assay was immunoSEQ multiplex PCR. The table shows about 260,000 clones, with approximately 86% occurring only once. Material for sequencing was peripheral blood. Receptors were obtained from a woman aged 55-70 years with COVID-19, enrolled during active disease. Both conserved end residues are part of each CDR3. D genes are given only for firm matches. Where a row states a size, it is once, few, many or the class of an expanded clone; other rows omit it.

D gene | J gene | V gene | clone size | CDR3 protein | CDR3 DNA
TRBD2 | TRBJ2-7 | TRBV5-5 | . | CASSITSGEREQYF | TGTGCCAGCAGCATAACTAGCGGAGAGAGGGAGCAGTACTTC
TRBD2 | TRBJ2-3 | TRBV24-1 | . | CATSVDSGTSGTDTQYF | TGTGCCACCAGTGTTGATTCCGGGACTAGCGGAACAGATACGCAGTATTTT
TRBD2 | TRBJ2-1 | TRBV24-1 | . | CATSDSSGRAGSNEQFF | TGTGCCACCAGTGACTCTAGCGGGAGGGCCGGGTCCAATGAGCAGTTCTTC
. | TRBJ1-5 | TRBV28 | . | CANSPQGYNQPQHF | TGTGCCAACTCACCACAGGGATACAATCAGCCCCAGCATTTT
TRBD2 | TRBJ2-2 | TRBV6-5 | . | CATRLAGNTGELFF | TGTGCCACTCGACTAGCGGGCAACACCGGGGAGCTGTTTTTT
TRBD1 | TRBJ1-6 | TRBV5-1 | . | CASSAFGGQGGSPLHF | TGCGCCAGCAGCGCTTTCGGGGGACAGGGCGGCTCACCCCTCCACTTT
TRBD2 | TRBJ2-5 | TRBV6-5 | . | CASSYSRGGSPPYF | TGTGCCAGCAGTTACTCTCGAGGCGGGAGTCCACCGTACTTC
. | TRBJ1-5 | TRBV19 | . | CASSTVQSQPQHF | TGTGCCAGTAGTACCGTACAAAGTCAGCCCCAGCATTTT
. | TRBJ1-1 | TRBV6-5 | . | CASRRQDTEAFF | TGTGCCAGCAGGCGACAGGATACTGAAGCTTTCTTT
TRBD1 | TRBJ2-7 | TRBV23-1 | . | CASSHLDRALEQYF | TGCGCCAGCAGTCATCTAGACAGGGCTTTAGAGCAGTACTTC
. | TRBJ1-6 | TRBV4-3 | . | CASSQGQSTPLHF | TGCGCCAGCAGCCAGGGGCAATCTACACCCCTCCACTTT
. | TRBJ2-7 | TRBV7-2 | once | CASSSQSGTYEQYF | TGTGCCAGCAGCTCACAATCGGGAACCTACGAGCAGTACTTC
. | TRBJ1-5 | TRBV2 | . | CASSEVQGGPQHF | TGTGCCAGCAGTGAAGTACAGGGTGGGCCCCAGCATTTT
TRBD2 | TRBJ2-6 | TRBV28 | . | CASVAGGLGANVLTF | TGTGCCAGCGTGGCGGGGGGGCTGGGGGCCAACGTCCTGACTTTC
. | TRBJ2-5 | TRBV3-1/TRBV3-2 | . | CASSQGRTQETQYF | TGTGCCAGCAGCCAAGGACGGACTCAAGAGACCCAGTACTTC